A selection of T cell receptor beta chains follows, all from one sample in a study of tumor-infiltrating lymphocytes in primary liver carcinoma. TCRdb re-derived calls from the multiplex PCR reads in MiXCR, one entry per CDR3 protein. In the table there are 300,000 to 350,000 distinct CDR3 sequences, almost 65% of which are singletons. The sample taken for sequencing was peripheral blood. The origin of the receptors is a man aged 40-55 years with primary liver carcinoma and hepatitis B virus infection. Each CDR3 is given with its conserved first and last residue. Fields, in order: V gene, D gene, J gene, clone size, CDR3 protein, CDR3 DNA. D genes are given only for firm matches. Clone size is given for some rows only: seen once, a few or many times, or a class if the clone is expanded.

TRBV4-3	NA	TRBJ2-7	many	CASSQGVYYYEQYF	TGCGCCAGCAGCCAAGGAGTGTACTACTACGAGCAGTACTTC
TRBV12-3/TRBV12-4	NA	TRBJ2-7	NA	CVSSLEELVREQYF	TGTGTCAGCAGTTTGGAGGAATTAGTACGCGAGCAGTACTTT
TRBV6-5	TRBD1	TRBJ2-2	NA	CASSYSGTVLFAGELFF	TGTGCCAGCAGTTACTCCGGGACAGTTTTATTCGCCGGGGAGCTGTTTTTT
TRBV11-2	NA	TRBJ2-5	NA	CASSFGETRYF	TGCGCCAGCAGCTTCGGAGAGACCCGGTACTTC
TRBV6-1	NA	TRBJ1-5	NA	CASSYTDVRQPQHF	TGTGCCAGCAGTTACACTGACGTAAGGCAGCCCCAGCATTTT
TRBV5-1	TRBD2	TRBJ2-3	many	CASSFSFVASGDTQYF	TGCGCCAGCAGCTTCTCGTTCGTGGCTAGCGGAGATACGCAGTATTTT
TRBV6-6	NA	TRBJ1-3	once	CASSYGPTGDTIYF	TGTGCCAGCAGTTACGGGCCAACTGGAGACACCATATATTTT
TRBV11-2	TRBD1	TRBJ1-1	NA	CAGSSRTGGSTEAFF	TGTGCCGGTAGCTCGCGGACAGGCGGGAGCACTGAAGCTTTCTTT
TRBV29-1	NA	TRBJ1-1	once	CSTVRAVVTEAFF	TGCAGCACTGTTCGTGCGGTGGTTACTGAAGCTTTCTTT
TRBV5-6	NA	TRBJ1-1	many	CASSLDPGSLRSGAFF	TGTGCCAGCAGCTTGGATCCGGGGTCTTTAAGGAGCGGAGCTTTCTTT
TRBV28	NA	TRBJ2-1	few	CASSFRGQSSYNEQFF	TGTGCCAGCAGTTTTAGAGGACAGAGCTCCTACAATGAGCAGTTCTTC
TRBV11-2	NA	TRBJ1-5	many	CASSLSLGGNQPQHF	TGTGCCAGCAGCTTGAGCCTGGGTGGCAATCAGCCCCAGCATTTT
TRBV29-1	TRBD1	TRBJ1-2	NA	CSVEQGAGGYNF	TGCAGCGTCGAACAGGGGGCGGGTGGCTACAACTTC
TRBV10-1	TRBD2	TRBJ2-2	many	CASIGGRALAGELFF	TGCGCCAGCATCGGCGGGAGGGCCCTCGCCGGGGAGCTGTTTTTT
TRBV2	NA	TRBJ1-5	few	CASSVSRAANQPQHF	TGTGCCAGCAGTGTGAGTAGGGCAGCGAATCAGCCCCAGCATTTT
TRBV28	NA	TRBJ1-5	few	CASSLEQAQHF	TGTGCCAGCAGTTTAGAACAGGCCCAGCATTTT
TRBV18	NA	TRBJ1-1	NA	CASSPPGQKMNTEAFF	TGTGCCAGCTCACCACCGGGGCAGAAGATGAACACTGAAGCTTTCTTT